The 2 T cell receptor beta chains below were found in one sample sequenced in a study of blood T cell repertoires in COVID-19. The protocol was immunoSEQ multiplex PCR, while the TCRdb copy is restricted to in-frame clones and leaves out a portion. The sample holds 130,000 to 150,000 clones, 75% to 85% seen once. The sequenced sample was peripheral blood. Receptors originate from a man aged 55 to 70 with active or convalescent COVID-19.

This clone was detected a few times. The chain carries TRBV18 and TRBJ1-6; 7 nucleotides agree with TRBD1. Germline V gives CDR1 KGHSH, CDR2 LQKENI. Trimming at V came to 1 base and at J to 6 bases, leaving 9 bases not matched to a gene. The CDR3 is 17 amino acids. The CDR3 region has the DNA TGTGCCAGCTCACCACAGGGGACAGCTTTGAGTAATTCACCCCTCCACTTT. Translated: CASSPQGTALSNSPLHF.

The chain combines TRBV4-1 with TRBJ2-3; 9 bases are a match to TRBD2. This CDR3 spans 16 amino acids. CDR1 is MGHRA, CDR2 YSYEKL, per germline. With 1 base clipped from V and 3 bases from J, the junction kept 5 bases outside the gene matches. The CDR3 is CASSQVRLAGTDTQYF. The CDR3 DNA is TGCGCCAGCAGCCAAGTGAGGCTAGCGGGAACAGATACGCAGTATTTT.